A selection of T cell receptor beta chains follows, all from one sample in a study of blood T cell repertoires in COVID-19. The assay was immunoSEQ multiplex PCR, and TCRdb's table has in-frame clones only and misses some. The sample shows about 320,000 clones, 87% of them seen only once. Material: PBMCs or T cells enriched from blood (not recorded which). The receptors shown here come from a woman younger than 30 who had recovered from COVID-19. CDR3s include the opening cysteine and the closing phenylalanine or tryptophan. The D gene is left open where the match is weak. Where a row states a size, it is once, few, many or the class of an expanded clone; other rows omit it.

j_call | d_call | clone_size | v_call | cdr3_aa | cdr3_nt
TRBJ1-2 | TRBD1 | . | TRBV28 | CASSFGTGANGYTF | TGTGCCAGCAGTTTTGGGACAGGGGCAAATGGCTACACCTTC
TRBJ1-1 | . | . | TRBV7-9 | CASSTPIRQEEAFF | TGTGCCAGCAGCACCCCCATTCGACAGGAGGAAGCTTTCTTT
TRBJ2-2 | TRBD2 | . | TRBV11-2 | CASSHGRGVTGELFF | TGTGCCAGCAGCCACGGGCGGGGGGTCACCGGGGAGCTGTTTTTT
TRBJ2-1 | TRBD2 | . | TRBV3-1/TRBV3-2 | CASSQISGRWLYNEQFF | TGTGCCAGCAGCCAAATCAGCGGGAGGTGGCTATACAATGAGCAGTTCTTC
TRBJ2-1 | TRBD2 | . | TRBV27 | CASSTQAGWGVNEQFF | TGTGCCAGCAGTACCCAAGCGGGGTGGGGCGTGAATGAGCAGTTCTTC
TRBJ2-2 | . | . | TRBV4-1 | CASSQARNTGELFF | TGCGCCAGCAGCCAAGCGCGAAACACCGGGGAGCTGTTTTTT
TRBJ1-6 | TRBD1 | . | TRBV4-2 | CASSQDRGQYGSPLHF | TGTGCCAGCAGCCAAGATAGGGGGCAGTATGGATCACCCCTCCACTTT
TRBJ1-2 | . | . | TRBV18 | CASSPMTGYDDGYTF | TGTGCCAGCTCACCCATGACAGGCTACGATGATGGCTACACCTTC
TRBJ2-4 | TRBD1 | . | TRBV6-2/TRBV6-3 | CASSYPGQPKNIQYF | TGTGCCAGCAGTTACCCGGGACAGCCAAAAAACATTCAGTACTTC
TRBJ1-6 | . | . | TRBV14 | CASSQDITYNSPLHF | TGTGCCAGCAGCCAAGATATTACCTATAATTCACCCCTCCACTTT
TRBJ1-4 | . | . | TRBV29-1 | CSVSSQQGHEKLFF | TGCAGCGTCTCCAGCCAACAGGGACATGAAAAACTGTTTTTT
TRBJ2-7 | TRBD2 | . | TRBV20-1 | CSASGDQGGRAWEQYF | TGCAGTGCTAGTGGAGACCAGGGCGGGAGGGCCTGGGAGCAGTACTTC
TRBJ1-1 | TRBD1 | . | TRBV6-2/TRBV6-3 | CASSYSGTGSLRWTEAFF | TGTGCCAGCAGTTACTCGGGGACAGGGAGTCTTCGATGGACTGAAGCTTTCTTT
TRBJ2-7 | . | few | TRBV2 | CASNQRAGFSYEQYF | TGTGCCAGCAATCAGAGGGCGGGGTTCTCCTACGAGCAGTACTTC
TRBJ2-2 | . | . | TRBV7-3 | CASSLSAGAAGELFF | TGTGCCAGCAGCTTATCCGCAGGGGCGGCCGGGGAGCTGTTTTTT
TRBJ1-4 | . | . | TRBV7-2 | CASSFKRPGEKLFF | TGTGCCAGCAGCTTCAAAAGACCGGGTGAAAAACTGTTTTTT
TRBJ1-5 | TRBD1 | . | TRBV27 | CASSLWATGRNQPQHF | TGTGCCAGCAGTTTATGGGCGACAGGGCGGAATCAGCCCCAGCATTTT
TRBJ2-2 | TRBD1 | . | TRBV27 | CASSWGQGAGELFF | TGTGCCAGCAGTTGGGGACAGGGGGCTGGGGAGCTGTTTTTT
TRBJ2-2 | . | many | TRBV7-9 | CASSSNQGWAAGELFF | TGTGCCAGCAGCTCAAATCAGGGGTGGGCGGCCGGGGAGCTGTTTTTT
TRBJ2-1 | . | . | TRBV7-8 | CASSPGIWGRTQDYNEQFF | TGTGCCAGCAGCCCAGGGATTTGGGGGCGAACTCAAGATTACAATGAGCAGTTCTTC
TRBJ2-7 | . | . | TRBV28 | CASSERAGYEQYF | TGTGCCAGCAGTGAGCGAGCGGGTTACGAGCAGTACTTC
TRBJ2-7 | . | . | TRBV27 | CASIIQESSYEQYF | TGTGCCAGCATCATACAGGAGAGCTCCTACGAGCAGTACTTC
TRBJ1-1 | . | . | TRBV27 | CASSRQGYTEAFF | TGTGCCAGCAGCCGCCAGGGTTACACTGAAGCTTTCTTT
TRBJ2-1 | . | once | TRBV27 | CASSAGSVNEQFF | TGTGCCAGCAGTGCGGGTTCGGTCAATGAGCAGTTCTTC
TRBJ2-2 | . | . | TRBV24-1 | CATSGYTGNWGGELFF | TGTGCCACCAGTGGTTACACCGGGAACTGGGGCGGGGAGCTGTTTTTT
TRBJ1-3 | . | . | TRBV15 | CATSTRVGSGNTIYF | TGTGCCACCAGCACCCGGGTAGGTTCTGGAAACACCATATATTTT
TRBJ2-5 | . | . | TRBV27 | CASSPLGIMASGQETQYF | TGTGCCAGCAGCCCTTTAGGGATTATGGCCTCGGGGCAAGAGACCCAGTACTTC
TRBJ1-2 | TRBD1 | . | TRBV3-1/TRBV3-2 | CASSPDRFLYISYTF | TGTGCCAGCAGCCCGGACAGGTTCTTATATATCAGCTACACCTTC
TRBJ2-3 | TRBD2 | . | TRBV28 | CASSLAGGRRDTQYF | TGTGCCAGCAGCCTTGCGGGGGGGCGACGAGATACGCAGTATTTT
TRBJ2-1 | . | . | TRBV19 | CASKRTAAYNEQFF | TGTGCCAGTAAGCGAACGGCTGCCTACAATGAGCAGTTCTTC
TRBJ1-5 | . | . | TRBV7-2 | CASSLAGALNQPQHF | TGTGCCAGCAGCTTAGCAGGGGCACTAAATCAGCCCCAGCATTTT
TRBJ2-7 | TRBD2 | . | TRBV7-9 | CASSALAGGYEQYF | TGTGCCAGCAGCGCCCTAGCGGGAGGATACGAGCAGTACTTC
TRBJ1-5 | TRBD1 | . | TRBV27 | CASSLGQGGQPQHF | TGTGCCAGCAGTCTGGGACAGGGAGGGCAGCCCCAGCATTTT
TRBJ2-1 | . | . | TRBV12-3/TRBV12-4 | CASSLPGNEQFF | TGTGCCAGCAGTTTGCCGGGGAATGAGCAGTTCTTC
TRBJ2-1 | TRBD2 | . | TRBV28 | CASSLSGSRNEQFF | TGTGCCAGCAGTTTGAGCGGGAGTAGGAATGAGCAGTTCTTC
TRBJ1-2 | . | . | TRBV7-2 | CASSLERQNYGYTF | TGTGCCAGCAGCTTAGAGCGACAGAACTATGGCTACACCTTC
TRBJ1-2 | TRBD1 | . | TRBV28 | CASSPPTGAYGYTF | TGTGCCAGCAGTCCCCCCACAGGGGCCTATGGCTACACCTTC
TRBJ2-1 | TRBD2 | . | TRBV9 | CASTTTSGNNEQFF | TGTGCCAGCACCACGACTAGCGGGAACAATGAGCAGTTCTTC
TRBJ2-1 | TRBD2 | once | TRBV13 | CASSHPRTSDAHEQFF | TGTGCCAGCAGCCATCCAAGGACTAGCGATGCGCATGAGCAGTTCTTC
TRBJ1-2 | . | . | TRBV6-1 | CASSDRRQPNGNGYTF | TGTGCCAGCAGTGATCGCCGGCAACCGAACGGGAATGGCTACACCTTC
TRBJ1-1 | . | . | TRBV7-2 | CASSLAASPGVAFF | TGTGCCAGCAGCTTAGCGGCCTCGCCCGGGGTGGCTTTCTTT
TRBJ1-2 | . | once | TRBV4-3 | CASSQVVVGGGHGYTF | TGCGCCAGCAGCCAAGTGGTAGTAGGCGGGGGGCATGGCTACACCTTC
TRBJ2-1 | . | . | TRBV7-2 | CASSQQTSGLEFF | TGTGCCAGCAGCCAGCAGACTAGTGGCCTAGAGTTCTTC
TRBJ2-3 | . | . | TRBV24-1 | CATSDLQGGEADTQYF | TGTGCCACCAGTGATTTGCAAGGTGGGGAGGCAGATACGCAGTATTTT
TRBJ1-5 | . | few | TRBV20-1 | CSASYYSNQPQHF | TGCAGTGCTAGTTATTACTCAAATCAGCCCCAGCATTTT
TRBJ1-2 | TRBD1 | . | TRBV6-5 | CASSLAQGGGYTF | TGTGCCAGCAGTTTAGCCCAGGGGGGCGGCTACACCTTC
TRBJ1-2 | . | . | TRBV6-2/TRBV6-3 | CASSLLRTGYRQGYTF | TGTGCCAGCAGCCTACTACGAACCGGATATCGACAGGGCTACACCTTC
TRBJ1-1 | . | . | TRBV7-3 | CASSVQGNTEAFF | TGTGCCAGCAGCGTTCAGGGAAACACTGAAGCTTTCTTT
TRBJ1-4 | . | . | TRBV2 | CASSDAGRTAANEKLFF | TGTGCCAGCAGTGACGCGGGTAGGACAGCCGCTAATGAAAAACTGTTTTTT
TRBJ2-7 | TRBD1 | . | TRBV5-6 | CASSRSPDRSYEQYF | TGTGCCAGCAGCAGGTCTCCGGACAGGTCCTACGAGCAGTACTTC
TRBJ2-1 | TRBD2 | . | TRBV28 | CASGLAGGSEQFF | TGTGCCAGCGGACTAGCGGGAGGGAGTGAGCAGTTCTTC
TRBJ1-4 | . | . | TRBV7-2 | CASSLRGAGEKLFF | TGTGCCAGCAGCTTACGGGGGGCAGGTGAAAAACTGTTTTTT
TRBJ2-1 | TRBD2 | few | TRBV6-5 | CASSYSPAGGQFF | TGTGCCAGCAGTTACTCCCCAGCGGGAGGGCAGTTCTTC
TRBJ2-1 | TRBD2 | . | TRBV13 | CASSLGGTSGINEQFF | TGTGCCAGCAGCTTAGGGGGGACTAGCGGGATTAATGAGCAGTTCTTC
TRBJ1-1 | . | . | TRBV12-3/TRBV12-4 | CASSLSTTEAFF | TGTGCCAGCAGTTTAAGTACAACTGAAGCTTTCTTT
TRBJ1-1 | . | . | TRBV20-1 | CSASPWRGF | TGCAGTGCTAGTCCTTGGCGGGGCTTT
TRBJ2-1 | TRBD2 | . | TRBV4-1 | CASSQDWTSGRSEQFF | TGCGCCAGCAGCCAAGATTGGACTAGCGGGAGAAGTGAGCAGTTCTTC
TRBJ1-1 | . | . | TRBV28 | CASSLLSRGNTEAFF | TGTGCCAGCAGTTTATTGAGCAGGGGGAACACTGAAGCTTTCTTT
TRBJ1-6 | . | . | TRBV9 | CASSVEGGRTLHF | TGTGCCAGCAGCGTCGAGGGGGGGAGAACCCTCCACTTT